This entry lists 20 T cell receptor beta chains sequenced from one sample in a study of blood T cell repertoires in COVID-19. Sequencing used immunoSEQ multiplex PCR; TCRdb keeps in-frame clones, though not all of them. The sample holds about 69,000 clones; over 75% are singletons and the top ten take 2.5% to 3%. Sequencing was done on a sample of peripheral blood. The source of these receptors is a man at least 80 years old with acute or convalescent COVID-19.

This clone was counted between two and nine times. V gene TRBV3-1 (or the pseudogene TRBV3-2) combines with J gene TRBJ1-5; TRBD1 is a possible D gene (6 bases). CDR3 length equals 14 residues. V dropped 4 bases and J dropped 4 bases, with 11 bases sitting between them. In germline, CDR1 is LGHDT, CDR2 YNNKEL (reference sequence). The CDR3 here is CASSLGQLNQPQHF. The CDR3 DNA is TGTGCCAGCAGCCTAGGACAGTTAAATCAGCCCCAGCATTTT.

The chain joins TRBV7-8 to TRBJ2-1; 14 bases are shared with TRBD2. Per the germline V gene, CDR1 is SGHVS and CDR2 is FQNEAQ. The CDR3 extends over 14 amino acids. V shed 6 bases, J shed 8 bases, and the junction held 3 bases outside the gene matches. CDR3 residues: CASRGLAGVHEQFF. The CDR3 nucleotides read TGTGCCAGCAGGGGACTAGCGGGAGTACATGAGCAGTTCTTC.

This clone was seen once. CDR3 protein: CASSVVQGIEQFF. The DNA for the CDR3 is TGTGCCAGCAGCGTAGTTCAGGGAATTGAGCAGTTCTTC. The chain carries TRBV9 and TRBJ2-1; tentatively, D is TRBD1 (5 bases). The germline gives CDR1 SGDLS, CDR2 YYNGEE. V was pared by 0 bases and J by 9 bases, with 10 bases between. This CDR3 comprises 13 residues.

The chain joins TRBV21-1 to TRBJ1-1; TRBD1, the table's D call, lacks a check against the DNA. TRBV21-1 counts as a pseudogene. The CDR3 extends over 15 amino acids. The CDR3 DNA sequence: TGTGCCAGCAGCAAAAGGTCTGGGGCGTACACTGAAGCTTTCTTT. Its translation: CASSKRSGAYTEAFF.

V and J are TRBV6-5 and TRBJ1-1; no firm D call. The CDR3 consists of 13 residues. Germline CDR1 is MNHEY and CDR2 is SVGAGI. Trimming took 6 bases from V and 8 from J, leaving 16 bases between them. DNA for the CDR3: TGTGCCAGCAGCCCCATAACCCCGAGGGAAGCTTTCTTT. This translates into CASSPITPREAFF.

The chain uses TRBV13 and TRBJ2-1; possibly TRBD2 for D (5 bases). In germline, CDR1 is PRHDT, CDR2 FYEKMQ (reference sequence). Trimming stripped 4 bases from V and 5 bases from J, with 15 bases between. The CDR3 contains 15 residues. CDR3 in DNA: TGTGCCAGCAGCTCCTCAAGAGGGCCTAACAATGAGCAGTTCTTC. Its protein is CASSSSRGPNNEQFF.

This chain uses TRBV18 with TRBJ2-5; maybe TRBD1 (6 bases). Germline V lookup: CDR1 KGHSH, CDR2 LQKENI. V dropped 5 bases and J dropped 5 bases, with 18 bases sitting between them. The CDR3 extends over 15 amino acids. The CDR3, as DNA: TGTGCCAGCTCAGCGACAGGTCTATCGAGCGAGACCCAGTACTTC. Translated, it gives CASSATGLSSETQYF. Full variable domain (outside the CDR3, taken from reference TRBV18 and TRBJ2-5): NAGVMQNPRHLVRRRGQEARLRCSPMKGHSHVYWYRQLPEEGLKFMVYLQKENIIDESGMPKERFSAEFPKEGPSILRIQQVVRGDSAAYFCASSATGLSSETQYFGPGTRLLVL.

V usage is TRBV29-1 and J usage is TRBJ1-2; 9 nucleotides align to TRBD1. Germline V gene sequence: CDR1 SQVTM, CDR2 ANQGSEA. The length of the CDR3 is 13 residues. The junction had 2 bases not matched to a gene; V was cut back by 4 bases and J by 2 bases. The CDR3 spells CSVAGQGNYGYTF. In nucleotides, the CDR3 is TGCAGCGTTGCTGGACAGGGGAACTATGGCTACACCTTC.

This chain links TRBV5-8 with TRBJ2-5, with 7 nucleotides matching TRBD2. The length of the CDR3 is 13 residues. The germline V gene encodes CDR1 SGHTS and CDR2 YDEGEE. Unmatched junction bases numbered 4, after V lost 4 bases and J lost 4 bases. CDR3 protein: CASSPWGGETQYF. CDR3 in DNA: TGTGCCAGCAGCCCCTGGGGGGGAGAGACCCAGTACTTC.

The rearrangement uses TRBV4-1 and TRBJ2-7, with 9 bases aligning to TRBD1. CDR3 size: 17 residues. After removal of 4 bases from V and 3 bases from J, the junction contained 13 bases not matched to a gene. Germline CDR1 MGHRA, CDR2 YSYEKL. CDR3 coding DNA: TGCGCCAGCAGCCCCGTGCTTAGGACAGGGGATATCTACGAGCAGTACTTC. As protein: CASSPVLRTGDIYEQYF.

This chain joins TRBV19 and TRBJ2-2; 9 nucleotides agree with TRBD2. With V trimmed by 3 bases and J by 7 bases, 6 bases remained unmatched. CDR1 is LNHDA and CDR2 is SQIVND in the germline V gene (reference sequence). The CDR3 is 15 residues long. CDR3 nucleotides: TGTGCCAGTAGTATTGATAGCGGGAGTGTCGGGGAGCTGTTTTTT. Translation: CASSIDSGSVGELFF.

The chain uses TRBV6-5 and TRBJ1-1, with TRBD1 identical over 8 bases. The V gene's germline CDR1 is MNHEY and CDR2 SVGAGI. The length of the CDR3 is 14 residues. V gave up 5 bases and J gave up 5 bases; unmatched junction bases: 7. This chain's CDR3 is CASSTRTGRTEAFF. The CDR3 DNA sequence: TGTGCCAGCAGTACTAGGACAGGGAGGACTGAAGCTTTCTTT.

The V call is TRBV5-1, the J call TRBJ2-7, with TRBD2 matching over 10 bases. Germline CDR1 and CDR2: SGHRS and YFSETQ. The V and J ends lost 4 bases and 1 base, in that order; junction bases with no gene match: 5. This CDR3 region has 15 residues. This chain's CDR3 is CASSPGLAASYEQYF. CDR3 in DNA: TGCGCCAGCAGCCCCGGACTAGCGGCGTCCTACGAGCAGTACTTC. The variable domain in full, with the rest retrieved from reference TRBV5-1 and TRBJ2-7, is KAGVTQTPRYLIKTRGQQVTLSCSPISGHRSVSWYQQTPGQGLQFLFEYFSETQRNKGNFPGRFSGRQFSNSRSEMNVSTLELGDSALYLCASSPGLAASYEQYFGPGTRLTVT.

The genes are TRBV10-3 and TRBJ1-5; D is uncertain. This CDR3 has 17 amino acids. Germline V gene sequence: CDR1 ENHRY, CDR2 SYGVKD. V lost 6 bases to trimming and J lost 0 bases, with 18 bases between them. The CDR3 spells CAISPGLSEYSNQPQHF. In DNA form, the CDR3 reads TGTGCCATCAGCCCGGGCCTTAGCGAATATAGCAATCAGCCCCAGCATTTT.

This rearrangement joins TRBV19 to TRBJ1-2; D gene ambiguous. This CDR3 spans 15 amino acids. CDR1 is LNHDA, CDR2 SQIVND, per germline (reference sequence). Trimming pared 3 bases from V and 6 bases from J, leaving 17 bases between. The CDR3 reads CASSIPTGRQNGYTF. In DNA form, the CDR3 reads TGTGCCAGTAGTATTCCCACCGGGAGGCAAAATGGCTACACCTTC.

This clone occurred a few times. The chain carries TRBV21-1 and TRBJ1-1; the tabulated D call, TRBD1, remains unverified against the DNA. TRBV21-1 is annotated as a pseudogene. This CDR3 comprises 15 residues. The CDR3 protein is CASSKMDRTNTEAFF. The CDR3 nucleotides read TGTGCCAGCAGCAAAATGGACAGGACGAACACTGAAGCTTTCTTT.

This clone was seen a handful of times. V and J are TRBV5-6 and TRBJ1-6; D perhaps matches TRBD1 (5 bases). The CDR3 length is 15 residues. Germline CDR1 reads SGHDT; CDR2 reads YYEEEE. Trimming removed 5 bases at V and 0 bases at J, with 9 bases between. In DNA, the CDR3 is TGTGCCAGCAGGTCCCAGGGCTCCTATAATTCACCCCTCCACTTT. Translating it yields CASRSQGSYNSPLHF.

The V call is TRBV5-1, the J call TRBJ2-7, with 8 bases matching TRBD1. V gave up 4 bases and J gave up 3 bases; unmatched junction bases: 12. Germline V lookup: CDR1 SGHRS, CDR2 YFSETQ. The CDR3 is 16 amino acids. CDR3 sequence (DNA): TGCGCCAGCAGCCTCGCGACCGGACAGGGCCTCTACGAGCAGTACTTC. This sequence encodes CASSLATGQGLYEQYF.

A single count supports this clone. CDR3 loop: CASSSVVPGSAKNIQYF. CDR3 nucleotides: TGTGCCAGCAGTTCGGTCGTACCGGGATCAGCCAAAAACATTCAGTACTTC. The chain links TRBV5-4 to TRBJ2-4; D perhaps matches TRBD2 (5 bases). The germline gives CDR1 SGHNT, CDR2 YYREEE (reference sequence). The CDR3 contains 17 residues. Trimming pared 5 bases from V and 0 bases from J, leaving 18 bases between.

The chain uses TRBV11-3 and TRBJ2-1, with D possibly being TRBD2 (6 bases). This CDR3 comprises 14 residues. In germline, CDR1 is SGHNT, CDR2 YENEEA. The ends were cut back, 3 bases at V and 7 bases at J, with 13 bases in the middle. This CDR3 is CASSFGGPSNEQFF. The DNA for the CDR3 is TGTGCCAGCAGCTTCGGGGGACCATCTAATGAGCAGTTCTTC.